These T cell receptor beta chains were read from a single sample in a study of shared clonotypes between healthy human individuals. Data came from immunoSEQ multiplex PCR; TCRdb stores just in-frame clones and leaves some out. The top ten hold 10% to 15% of the sample, which has roughly 500,000 clones, about four fifths seen once. Sequenced material: PBMCs. The receptors originated from a woman in her 40s in good health. Some clones in this sample may be carry-over from other donors' samples. CDR3s leave out the opening cysteine and the closing phenylalanine or tryptophan.

v_gene: TRBV2
j_gene: TRBJ2-3
CDR3aa: ASSDRFGRGRTDTQY

v_gene: TRBV28
j_gene: TRBJ2-3
CDR3aa: ASRAHGLAGSTDTQY

v_gene: TRBV9
j_gene: TRBJ2-5
CDR3aa: ASSVSGTETQY

v_gene: TRBV2
j_gene: TRBJ2-1
CDR3aa: ASSEPLDRNEQF

v_gene: TRBV5-1
j_gene: TRBJ1-1
CDR3aa: ASSLGGQSHTEAF

v_gene: TRBV5-1
j_gene: TRBJ2-7
CDR3aa: ASSIQTGVEQY

v_gene: TRBV4-1
j_gene: TRBJ2-7
CDR3aa: ASSPRLGQPNLNSYEQY

v_gene: TRBV10-2
j_gene: TRBJ2-7
CDR3aa: ASRGWGSSYEQY

v_gene: TRBV7-2
j_gene: TRBJ1-5
CDR3aa: ASSLVGGKDQPQH

v_gene: TRBV30
j_gene: TRBJ2-5
CDR3aa: AWRGTGDWETQY

v_gene: TRBV28
j_gene: TRBJ2-7
CDR3aa: ASSFQGGGRPYEQY

v_gene: TRBV15
j_gene: TRBJ2-5
CDR3aa: ATSRDRTVGEETQY

v_gene: TRBV6-5
j_gene: TRBJ2-7
CDR3aa: ASSPRYSYEQY

v_gene: TRBV7-7
j_gene: TRBJ2-7
CDR3aa: ASSTRLDGGEQY

v_gene: TRBV27
j_gene: TRBJ1-5
CDR3aa: ASRRGTQNQPQH

v_gene: TRBV28
j_gene: TRBJ1-2
CDR3aa: ASSFPPGQGAFSYGYT

v_gene: TRBV6-1
j_gene: TRBJ2-1
CDR3aa: ASSENPWGTGFNEQF

v_gene: TRBV28
j_gene: TRBJ1-2
CDR3aa: ASSFYPRDGYT

v_gene: TRBV19
j_gene: TRBJ2-3
CDR3aa: ASGSAGYTDTQY

v_gene: TRBV7-6
j_gene: TRBJ2-5
CDR3aa: ASSLADRQTQY

v_gene: TRBV4-2
j_gene: TRBJ2-1
CDR3aa: ASSQDLLAGGPRNEQF

v_gene: TRBV27
j_gene: TRBJ2-7
CDR3aa: ASSLTGDSSYERY

v_gene: TRBV18
j_gene: TRBJ2-1
CDR3aa: ASSPNTGGPYNEQF

v_gene: TRBV5-4
j_gene: TRBJ2-7
CDR3aa: ASSPLAGAHEQY

v_gene: TRBV7-3
j_gene: TRBJ1-2
CDR3aa: ASSPAGVAEYGYT

v_gene: TRBV6-1
j_gene: TRBJ2-2
CDR3aa: ATRQGRTGELF

v_gene: TRBV29-1
j_gene: TRBJ2-5
CDR3aa: SVGPRQSRETQY

v_gene: TRBV2
j_gene: TRBJ2-5
CDR3aa: ASNDRGLYETQY

v_gene: TRBV5-6
j_gene: TRBJ2-1
CDR3aa: ASAGWSSYNEQF

v_gene: TRBV19
j_gene: TRBJ2-1
CDR3aa: ASSRLAGAVEQF

v_gene: TRBV9
j_gene: TRBJ2-2
CDR3aa: ASSVAGTSFSPGELF

v_gene: TRBV6-5
j_gene: TRBJ1-2
CDR3aa: ASSYGLSGNYGYT

v_gene: TRBV7-2
j_gene: TRBJ2-2
CDR3aa: ASSLRSSGSVTGELF

v_gene: TRBV6-1
j_gene: TRBJ2-5
CDR3aa: ASSELRTSGRETQY

v_gene: TRBV6-5
j_gene: TRBJ1-1
CDR3aa: ASSPPGRNTEAF

v_gene: TRBV15
j_gene: TRBJ2-3
CDR3aa: ATSSPELANDRGRTDTQY

v_gene: TRBV27
j_gene: TRBJ2-7
CDR3aa: ASSMNTGNEQY

v_gene: TRBV28
j_gene: TRBJ2-5
CDR3aa: ASSPGLAGVETQY

v_gene: TRBV21-1
j_gene: TRBJ2-7
CDR3aa: ASRAKDGGGPYEQY

v_gene: TRBV28
j_gene: TRBJ1-4
CDR3aa: ASSFRTDNEKLF

v_gene: TRBV7-9
j_gene: TRBJ1-3
CDR3aa: ASRPDVGTGEGNTIY

v_gene: TRBV14
j_gene: TRBJ2-1
CDR3aa: ASSQDLGNEQF

v_gene: TRBV10-1
j_gene: TRBJ1-4
CDR3aa: ANTPRWGGRPTNEKLF

v_gene: TRBV19
j_gene: TRBJ2-2
CDR3aa: ASRTLVRGDTGELF

v_gene: TRBV7-3
j_gene: TRBJ2-3
CDR3aa: ASSEGLHESTDTQY